Below are 23 T cell receptor beta chains sequenced from a single sample in a study of cytomegalovirus exposure and HLA in healthy donors. Primers for the PCR totalled 60 Vbeta and 13 Jbeta. Profiling relied on immunoSEQ multiplex PCR, and the TCRdb table lists in-frame clones only, not all of them. This sample yields fewer than 65,000 clones, of which 65% to 85% are seen a single time; 1.5% to 2% belongs to the top ten. The sample was PBMCs. The receptors come from a man younger than 45 in good health and CMV-seronegative.

The chain employs TRBV4-1 and TRBJ2-2; 8 nucleotides agree with TRBD1. The germline V gene encodes CDR1 MGHRA and CDR2 YSYEKL. V dropped 1 base and J dropped 2; count of bases not matched to a gene: 12. The CDR3 extends over 19 amino acids. CDR3 DNA sequence: TGCGCCAGCAGCCAAGTTGGGGTGAAGACAGGGGAAAACACCGGGGAGCTGTTTTTT. Translating gives CASSQVGVKTGENTGELFF.

This clone was observed a few times. V gene TRBV30 combines with J gene TRBJ1-6; no definite D call. Trimming pared 1 base from V and 2 bases from J, leaving 15 bases between. The CDR3 has 17 residues. Germline V CDR1 and CDR2: GTSNPN, SVGIG (reference sequence). The CDR3 reads CAWSAPPGITYNSPLHF. CDR3 sequence (DNA): TGTGCCTGGAGTGCCCCTCCGGGGATAACCTATAATTCACCCCTCCACTTT.

Notes on this clone: An end of the junction does not agree with germline; a read error may underlie this. The chain is built from TRBV7-7 and TRBJ2-5, with TRBD2 matching over 7 bases. The germline V gene has CDR1 SSHAT and CDR2 FNYEAQ (reference sequence). The CDR3 extends over 17 amino acids. The CDR3 loop reads CASSLGASGVSQETQYF. The CDR3 DNA reads TGTGCTAGCAGCTTAGGGGCCAGCGGGGTTAGCCAAGAGACCCAGTACTTC.

The chain recombines TRBV28 with TRBJ1-5, with 8 nucleotides matching TRBD1. J was trimmed by 0 bases and V by 10 bases; bases with no gene match: 5. This CDR3 region has 14 residues. Germline CDR1 MDHEN, CDR2 SYDVKM. CDR3 sequence (DNA): TGTGCCACAGGGGGCAGCTATAGCAATCAGCCCCAGCATTTT. Residues: CATGGSYSNQPQHF.

The chain recombines TRBV28 with TRBJ1-5, with D unresolved. From germline, CDR1 is MDHEN and CDR2 SYDVKM. The V and J ends lost 5 bases and 4 bases respectively, with 9 bases between them. There are 13 residues in the CDR3. CDR3 loop: CASSPDGNQPQHF. The CDR3 DNA reads TGTGCCAGCAGTCCCGACGGGAATCAGCCCCAGCATTTT.

The V gene is TRBV5-4, the J gene TRBJ2-1; the D gene is possibly TRBD1 (6 bases). V lost 3 bases and J 7 bases, leaving 14 bases between the germline ends. This CDR3 comprises 14 residues. Looked up from germline, CDR1 is SGHNT and CDR2 is YYREEE (reference sequence). The CDR3 nucleotides are TGTGCCAGCAGCTCTTACAGGGTTCAGAATGAGCAGTTCTTC. Its translation: CASSSYRVQNEQFF.

The chain employs TRBV4-1 and TRBJ2-1; the match to TRBD2 covers 12 bases. The CDR3 has 15 amino acids. V shed 4 bases and J 3 bases; nucleotides not matched to a gene: 1. The germline V gene encodes CDR1 MGHRA and CDR2 YSYEKL. The CDR3 coding sequence is TGCGCCAGCAGCCGACTAGCGGGGGTCTACAATGAGCAGTTCTTC. As protein: CASSRLAGVYNEQFF.

This clone occurred once. V and J are TRBV10-2 and TRBJ2-7; no clear D gene. This CDR3 is 13 amino acids long. Germline assignment: CDR1 WSHSY and CDR2 SAAADI. Trimming took off 11 bases at V and 3 bases at J, with 17 bases between the two ends. The CDR3: CAAGGQADYEQYF. CDR3 bases: TGCGCCGCCGGTGGGCAGGCCGACTACGAGCAGTACTTC.

The chain recombines TRBV27 with TRBJ1-2; TRBD1 might be the D (6 bases). V lost 4 bases and J lost 2, with 8 bases in between. Looked up from germline, CDR1 is MNHEY and CDR2 is SMNVEV (reference sequence). CDR3 length equals 13 residues. The CDR3 sequence is CASSSQGNYGYTF. Here the CDR3 DNA reads TGTGCCAGCAGTTCTCAGGGGAACTATGGCTACACCTTC.

The chain joins TRBV5-1 to TRBJ1-2; D not resolved. The ends were cut back, 0 bases at V and 2 bases at J, with 8 bases in the middle. The CDR3 runs 14 residues. CDR1 SGHRS and CDR2 YFSETQ come from the germline V gene. The CDR3 sequence is CASSLEIENYGYTF. The CDR3 DNA follows: TGCGCCAGCAGCTTGGAGATCGAGAACTATGGCTACACCTTC.

The CDR3 DNA follows: TGCGCCAGCAGCCAAGCCTTGTTTATCCCAGATACGCAGTATTTT. Its protein is CASSQALFIPDTQYF. J is TRBJ2-3 and V is TRBV4-1, with D unresolved. The CDR3 contains 15 residues. Trimming took off 1 base at V and 4 bases at J, with 12 bases between the two ends. Germline loops: CDR1 MGHRA, CDR2 YSYEKL.

The chain has TRBV6-1 and TRBJ2-3, with 8 bases lining up with TRBD2. With V trimmed by 4 bases and J by 0 bases, 9 bases remained unmatched. This CDR3 region has 17 residues. Germline lookup yields CDR1 MNHNS and CDR2 SASEGT. For the CDR3, the DNA is TGTGCCAGCAGTGCCCGCCTAACTAGCGGAAGCACAGATACGCAGTATTTT. Its protein is CASSARLTSGSTDTQYF.

The chain has TRBV19 and TRBJ2-1, with 7 bases aligning to TRBD1. The CDR3 consists of 15 residues. Germline V gene data show CDR1 as LNHDA and CDR2 as SQIVND (reference sequence). Germline trimming cut 7 bases from V and 1 base from J; bases unmatched to any gene: 7. The CDR3 DNA reads TGTGCCAGTATGGACAGGTATAATTCCTACAATGAGCAGTTCTTC. The encoded protein is CASMDRYNSYNEQFF. The entire variable domain, with the rest obtained from reference TRBV19 and TRBJ2-1, is as follows: DGGITQSPKYLFRKEGQNVTLSCEQNLNHDAMYWYRQDPGQGLRLIYYSQIVNDFQKGDIAEGYSVSREKKESFPLTVTSAQKNPTAFYLCASMDRYNSYNEQFFGPGTRLTVL.

The chain combines TRBV6-1 with TRBJ2-6; D uncertain. The CDR3 contains 15 residues. With 10 bases removed from V and 0 bases from J, the gap between germline ends came to 13 bases. Germline CDR1 MNHNS, CDR2 SASEGT. CDR3 DNA sequence: TGTGCCATCACACCTGGTGGCTCTGGGGCCAACGTCCTGACTTTC. This translates into CAITPGGSGANVLTF.

In this sample, this clone turned up a few times. This chain uses TRBV25-1 with TRBJ1-1, with D perhaps matching TRBD1 (6 bases). V lost 3 bases, J lost 6 bases, and 11 bases lay in between. Germline-derived CDR1 and CDR2 are MGHDK and SYGVNS. The CDR3 runs to 13 residues. The CDR3 region is CASSDGGAPEAFF. Here the CDR3 DNA reads TGTGCCAGCAGTGATGGGGGGGCGCCTGAAGCTTTCTTT.

This chain links TRBV7-9 with TRBJ2-1; TRBD1 matches at 9 bases. The CDR3 is 15 amino acids. V lost 1 base and J lost 5; bases outside the gene matches: 3. Germline CDR1 is SEHNR and CDR2 is FQNEAQ (reference sequence). The CDR3 sequence: CASSLVGDRDNEQFF. In nucleotides, the CDR3 is TGTGCCAGCAGCTTAGTTGGGGACAGGGACAATGAGCAGTTCTTC.

This chain connects TRBV9 to TRBJ2-1; 7 nucleotides line up with TRBD1. The V gene's germline CDR1 is SGDLS and CDR2 YYNGEE. V dropped 3 bases and J dropped 6; count of bases not matched to a gene: 3. This CDR3 region has 13 residues. CDR3 sequence: CASSEAGGNEQFF. In DNA, the CDR3 is TGTGCCAGCAGCGAGGCAGGGGGCAATGAGCAGTTCTTC.

The chain carries TRBV7-9 and TRBJ1-3; 7 bases are shared with TRBD1. Germline V lookup: CDR1 SEHNR, CDR2 FQNEAQ (reference sequence). This CDR3 has 17 residues. V shed 0 bases and J 0 bases; nucleotides not matched to a gene: 5. The DNA of the CDR3 is TGTGCCAGCAGCTTAGCGGCCAGGGGGTACTCTGGAAACACCATATATTTT. The encoded protein is CASSLAARGYSGNTIYF.

This clone was counted a few times. The rearrangement links TRBV6-1 to TRBJ1-3; no clear D gene. The CDR3 contains 16 residues. Germline loops: CDR1 MNHNS, CDR2 SASEGT. Trimming removed 4 bases from V and 0 bases from J, with 13 bases in between. Written as DNA, the CDR3 is TGTGCCAGCAGTGGAGAGACATCCAACTCTGGAAACACCATATATTTT. As protein: CASSGETSNSGNTIYF.

The rearrangement uses TRBV9 and TRBJ2-7; 10 bases match TRBD2. From germline, CDR1 is SGDLS and CDR2 YYNGEE. Trimming cost V 0 bases and J 5 bases; bases outside gene matches: 8. This CDR3 contains 16 residues. The CDR3 spells CASSVGPAGGQNEQYF. In DNA, the CDR3 is TGTGCCAGCAGCGTAGGACCAGCGGGGGGGCAAAACGAGCAGTACTTC.

V gene TRBV18 combines with J gene TRBJ1-5, with 8 bases matching TRBD1. This CDR3 has 14 residues. The V gene's germline CDR1 is KGHSH and CDR2 LQKENI. Trimming at V came to 1 base and at J to 10 bases, leaving 6 bases not matched to a gene. The CDR3 nucleotides are TGTGCCAGCTCACCACGACAGGGGATCGTTCCCCAGCATTTT. Encoded protein: CASSPRQGIVPQHF.

The V call is TRBV11-3, the J call TRBJ2-2; D may be TRBD1 (6 bases). In germline, CDR1 is SGHNT, CDR2 YENEEA. This CDR3 is built from 18 residues. Trimming removed 2 bases from V and 8 bases from J, with 24 bases in between. The CDR3 here is CASSLRTWAGALAGELFF. The DNA for the CDR3 is TGTGCCAGCAGCTTAAGGACGTGGGCAGGGGCCCTTGCTGGGGAGCTGTTTTTT.

The chain recombines TRBV13 with TRBJ2-6; 12 bases line up with TRBD1. Germline V gives CDR1 PRHDT, CDR2 FYEKMQ (reference sequence). CDR3 size: 19 residues. With 4 bases clipped from V and 2 bases from J, the junction kept 9 bases outside the gene matches. CDR3 region: CASSSSGTGGPPGANVLTF. CDR3 nucleotide sequence: TGTGCCAGCAGCTCATCCGGGACAGGGGGCCCCCCTGGGGCCAACGTCCTGACTTTC.